These T cell receptor beta chains were read from a single sample in a study of cytomegalovirus exposure and HLA in healthy donors. Repertoires were generated with immunoSEQ multiplex PCR, while TCRdb's copy carries only in-frame clones and drops some. The table shows over 110,000 clones, with about 87% occurring only once. Material for sequencing was PBMCs. These receptors originate from a man aged 18 to 30 in good health and CMV-seropositive. Each CDR3 is given without its conserved first and last residue.

V gene: TRBV19; J gene: TRBJ1-2; CDR3 protein: ASSPYRESNYGYT
V gene: TRBV27; J gene: TRBJ1-6; CDR3 protein: ASSMGRSYNSPLH
V gene: TRBV4-1; J gene: TRBJ2-7; CDR3 protein: ASSQAGQGGYEQY
V gene: TRBV18; J gene: TRBJ1-2; CDR3 protein: ASSPTGQDYGYT
V gene: TRBV6-5; J gene: TRBJ2-3; CDR3 protein: ASSYSGSDTQY
V gene: TRBV25-1; J gene: TRBJ1-1; CDR3 protein: ASSESTGVNTEAF
V gene: TRBV6-6; J gene: TRBJ1-1; CDR3 protein: ASSYAGQQNTEAF
V gene: TRBV10-3; J gene: TRBJ2-1; CDR3 protein: AISEEFQKKGGEQF
V gene: TRBV10-3; J gene: TRBJ2-3; CDR3 protein: ASRGGENTDTQY
V gene: TRBV18; J gene: TRBJ2-7; CDR3 protein: ASSPFGQTYEQY
V gene: TRBV6-6; J gene: TRBJ2-1; CDR3 protein: ASSLTSGELF
V gene: TRBV6-5; J gene: TRBJ1-1; CDR3 protein: ASSYRGSGTEAF
V gene: TRBV18; J gene: TRBJ2-7; CDR3 protein: ASSLEGAEQY
V gene: TRBV27; J gene: TRBJ1-2; CDR3 protein: ASSLAGGYGYT
V gene: TRBV15; J gene: TRBJ2-7; CDR3 protein: ATSSRDREYEQY
V gene: TRBV4-2; J gene: TRBJ2-7; CDR3 protein: ASSPTGGPGVPYEQY
V gene: TRBV6-5; J gene: TRBJ2-7; CDR3 protein: ASSYSVGQKSYEQY
V gene: TRBV5-1; J gene: TRBJ1-1; CDR3 protein: ASSLGSGIGEAF
V gene: TRBV5-4; J gene: TRBJ2-2; CDR3 protein: ASSLVAGATGELF
V gene: TRBV7-7; J gene: TRBJ2-5; CDR3 protein: ASSGVGVAETQY
V gene: TRBV29-1; J gene: TRBJ1-1; CDR3 protein: SVEDQTGDGRAF
V gene: TRBV4-1; J gene: TRBJ2-3; CDR3 protein: ASSQDRRLAGTDTQY